A single sample is the source of the 28 T cell receptor beta chains below, sequenced in a study of control samples from healthy donors and cancer patients. Produced via immunoSEQ multiplex PCR; TCRdb's table is partial and in-frame only. This table has approximately 160,000 clones, about 94% appearing once. Input material: blood. The receptors shown here come from a woman aged 25 to 39 in good health.

The V and J genes are TRBV6-5 and TRBJ2-1; 11 nucleotides line up with TRBD2. CDR3 length equals 14 residues. J gave up 5 bases and V 6 bases, and 3 bases lay outside the gene matches. Germline V gene lookup returns CDR1 MNHEY and CDR2 SVGAGI. The CDR3 reads CASSNSGRDNEQFF. CDR3 nucleotides: TGTGCCAGCAGCAATAGCGGGAGGGACAATGAGCAGTTCTTC.

Note on this clone: This sample also contains other DNA sequences that code for the same CDR3. The genes are TRBV2 and TRBJ1-2; D call uncertain. This CDR3 spans 12 amino acids. Germline-derived CDR1 and CDR2 are SNHLY and FYNNEI. Trimming removed 9 bases at V and 1 base at J, with 9 bases between. The CDR3 DNA follows: TGTGCCAGTGAGACGGGTAACTATGGCTACACCTTC. Translated, it gives CASETGNYGYTF.

The chain combines TRBV7-8 with TRBJ2-5; TRBD1 matches 9 bases. This CDR3 region has 21 residues. Germline V gives CDR1 SGHVS, CDR2 FQNEAQ. The V gene end was trimmed by 1 base and the J gene end by 1 base; junction bases not matched to a gene: 19. The CDR3 coding sequence is TGTGCCAGCAGCTTAGGGCCGGGACAGGGAAAAAACCCACACGTCCAAGAGACCCAGTACTTC. Translating it yields CASSLGPGQGKNPHVQETQYF.

The chain uses TRBV7-2 and TRBJ1-5; the D gene is possibly TRBD1 (6 bases). The CDR3 loop spans 15 amino acids. CDR1 SGHTA and CDR2 FQGNSA come from the germline V gene. V was shortened by 6 bases and J by 1 base, with 13 bases between the two germline ends. The CDR3, as DNA: TGTGCCAGCAGAAATGCCGGGACAAGCAATCAGCCCCAGCATTTT. This gives the protein CASRNAGTSNQPQHF.

The rearrangement links TRBV19 to TRBJ2-1; D is undetermined. Deletions cut 10 bases from V and 5 bases from J, with 12 bases between. CDR1 LNHDA and CDR2 SQIVND come from the germline V gene (reference sequence). This CDR3 is 12 amino acids long. This CDR3 is CATTDLNNEQFF. The CDR3 bases are TGTGCCACCACGGACCTTAACAATGAGCAGTTCTTC.

The CDR3 sequence is CASTVAGHSYGYTF. CDR3 DNA sequence: TGTGCCAGCACCGTAGCTGGACACTCATATGGCTACACCTTC. This sequence joins TRBV28 and TRBJ1-2; perhaps TRBD1 as D (5 bases). CDR1 and CDR2 (germline): MDHEN, SYDVKM. V lost 7 bases, J lost 5 bases, and 17 bases lay in between. The CDR3 spans 14 residues.

This chain joins TRBV15 and TRBJ1-2; TRBD1 matches at 7 bases. Unmatched junction bases numbered 16, after V lost 5 bases and J lost 7 bases. The CDR3 extends over 16 amino acids. CDR1 and CDR2 (germline): LNHNV, YYDKDF (reference sequence). CDR3 amino acids: CATSSWERGPMTGYTF. The CDR3 region has the DNA TGTGCCACCAGCTCCTGGGAGAGGGGGCCGATGACTGGCTACACCTTC.

Remarks on this clone: The sample has other DNA sequences that encode this CDR3 too. DNA for the CDR3: TGCAGCGTTGGGGGGTGGGGGCAGCCCCAGCATTTT. Its translation: CSVGGWGQPQHF. This chain links TRBV29-1 with TRBJ1-5; D may be TRBD1 (5 bases). V was clipped by 4 bases and J by 7 bases, with 11 bases between them. Looked up from germline, CDR1 is SQVTM and CDR2 is ANQGSEA. The CDR3 sequence is 12 residues long.

V gene TRBV9 combines with J gene TRBJ1-3; D gene ambiguous. Trimming shortened V by 0 bases and J by 3 bases, and 10 bases separated the two germline ends. This CDR3 has 15 amino acids. CDR1 is SGDLS, CDR2 YYNGEE, per germline. The CDR3: CASSVAPSDGNTIYF. CDR3 sequence (DNA): TGTGCCAGCAGCGTAGCTCCTTCCGATGGAAACACCATATATTTT.

This sequence joins TRBV4-1 and TRBJ2-1, with D hard to call. The CDR3 sequence is 11 residues long. In germline, CDR1 is MGHRA, CDR2 YSYEKL. V lost 1 base and J lost 8, with 3 bases in between. CDR3 loop: CASSQVDEQFF. For the CDR3, the DNA is TGCGCCAGCAGCCAAGTTGATGAGCAGTTCTTC.

The chain joins TRBV7-9 to TRBJ2-3; 8 nucleotides line up with TRBD1. Unmatched junction bases numbered 14, after V lost 5 bases and J lost 4 bases. Germline CDR1 and CDR2: SEHNR and FQNEAQ (reference sequence). There are 17 residues in the CDR3. Here the CDR3 reads CASSPRLVTGAPDTQYF. CDR3 DNA sequence: TGTGCCAGCAGCCCTCGCCTAGTGACAGGGGCACCAGATACGCAGTATTTT.

V usage is TRBV5-4 and J usage is TRBJ2-7; either TRBD1 or TRBD2 may fit D (5 bases each). Trimming pared 6 bases from V and 1 base from J, leaving 20 bases between. This CDR3 spans 16 amino acids. Germline loops: CDR1 SGHNT, CDR2 YYREEE (reference sequence). CDR3 DNA: TGTGCCAGCACTTCCAAGGTCGGGGCAACTTCCTACGAGCAGTACTTC. Translating gives CASTSKVGATSYEQYF.

The chain couples TRBV27 to TRBJ2-7; the match to TRBD1 covers 9 bases. The CDR3 loop spans 16 amino acids. CDR1 is MNHEY and CDR2 is SMNVEV in the germline V gene (reference sequence). The V gene end was trimmed by 6 bases and the J gene end by 1 base; junction bases not matched to a gene: 10. As DNA, the CDR3 is TGTGCCAGCAGAAAATCCGGGACAGGGTTTTCCTACGAGCAGTACTTC. This codes for CASRKSGTGFSYEQYF.

The V call is TRBV6-2 or TRBV6-3, the J call TRBJ2-4; 9 positions match TRBD2. This CDR3 is 15 amino acids long. From germline, CDR1 is MNHEY and CDR2 SVGEGT. Unmatched junction bases numbered 8, after V lost 5 bases and J lost 6 bases. The CDR3 reads CASSDSGSLRNIQYF. In DNA, the CDR3 is TGTGCCAGCAGTGATAGCGGGAGCCTTAGAAACATTCAGTACTTC.

The J gene is TRBJ1-6, the V gene TRBV20-1; D is unresolved. CDR3 length: 9 amino acids. CDR1 is DFQATT, CDR2 SNEGSKA, per germline (reference sequence). The CDR3 reads CSPRAPLHF. Written as DNA, the CDR3 is TGCAGCCCCCGGGCACCCCTCCACTTT.

The gene calls are TRBV20-1 and TRBJ2-5; D remains unclear. This CDR3 comprises 11 residues. Germline-derived CDR1 and CDR2 are DFQATT and SNEGSKA (reference sequence). V lost 6 bases and J lost 2, with 7 bases in between. This CDR3 reads CSALTQETQYF. CDR3 sequence (DNA): TGCAGTGCCCTAACGCAAGAGACCCAGTACTTC.

This chain joins TRBV28 and TRBJ1-2; TRBD1 aligns across 8 bases. Germline V CDR1 and CDR2: MDHEN, SYDVKM. CDR3 length: 14 amino acids. J was trimmed by 5 bases and V by 7 bases; bases with no gene match: 9. The chain's CDR3 is CASTTQGAPYGYTF. In DNA form, the CDR3 reads TGTGCCAGCACCACCCAGGGGGCCCCTTATGGCTACACCTTC.

CDR3 bases: TGTGCCAGCAGTTTAGGAGCGCCCCGTGAGGCCCAGTACTTC. The encoded protein is CASSLGAPREAQYF. The genes are TRBV28 and TRBJ2-5; D remains ambiguous. The CDR3 has 14 amino acids. Germline CDR1 MDHEN, CDR2 SYDVKM. V lost 2 bases, J lost 9 bases, and 16 bases lay in between.

The chain has TRBV12-3 or TRBV12-4 and TRBJ2-7; D uncertain. V shed 3 bases and J shed 5 bases, with 11 bases lying between them. The length of the CDR3 is 13 residues. The CDR3 region is CASSFAGFNEQYF. The CDR3, as DNA: TGTGCCAGCAGTTTCGCAGGTTTCAACGAGCAGTACTTC.

In DNA form, the CDR3 reads TGTGCCAGCAGCTTAGAGGAGGGACTAGCGGCCTACAATGAGCAGTTCTTC. Its translation: CASSLEEGLAAYNEQFF. The gene calls are TRBV13 and TRBJ2-1, with 11 bases matching TRBD2. V shed 1 base, J shed 2 bases, and the junction held 4 bases outside the gene matches. Germline V gene data show CDR1 as PRHDT and CDR2 as FYEKMQ (reference sequence). The CDR3 has 17 amino acids.

This clone is a singleton in its sample. The gene calls are TRBV28 and TRBJ1-4, with D possibly being TRBD1 (5 bases). From germline, CDR1 is MDHEN and CDR2 SYDVKM. Between the trimmed V and J ends, which lost 4 bases and 8 bases, there was a span of 14 bases. CDR3 length: 14 amino acids. CDR3 in amino acids: CASSSGPLEEKLFF. CDR3 DNA: TGTGCCAGCAGTTCGGGACCGCTAGAAGAAAAACTGTTTTTT.

This clone has a single count. The chain couples TRBV19 to TRBJ2-7; 11 bases align to TRBD2. The CDR3 has 16 amino acids. Germline V gene data show CDR1 as LNHDA and CDR2 as SQIVND (reference sequence). V lost 5 bases to trimming and J lost 2 bases; unmatched junction nucleotides: 8. The CDR3 region has the DNA TGTGCCAGTAGTGTACGACTAGCGGGATTCCCCTACGAGCAGTACTTC. Translated, it gives CASSVRLAGFPYEQYF.

This chain's CDR3 is CATSRDQGGSYNEQFF. The CDR3 coding sequence is TGTGCCACCAGCAGAGATCAAGGAGGCTCCTACAATGAGCAGTTCTTC. V usage is TRBV15 and J usage is TRBJ2-1; D perhaps matches TRBD2 (5 bases). The V end lost 0 bases, the J end lost 0 bases, and 9 bases lay between the germline ends. This CDR3 has 16 residues. Germline CDR1 is LNHNV and CDR2 is YYDKDF (reference sequence).

The chain employs TRBV24-1 and TRBJ2-3; 11 nucleotides match TRBD1. The J segment lost 5 bases and the V segment lost 4 bases, leaving 4 bases of the junction unmatched. The CDR3 runs to 15 residues. Germline CDR1 is KGHDR and CDR2 is SFDVKD. CDR3 DNA sequence: TGTGCCACCAGTGAGGACAGGGGGCTGGGAGATACGCAGTATTTT. Encoded protein: CATSEDRGLGDTQYF.

This chain connects TRBV27 to TRBJ2-5; TRBD2 matches 13 bases. This CDR3 has 17 residues. J was trimmed by 4 bases and V by 1 base; bases with no gene match: 6. Germline CDR1 reads MNHEY; CDR2 reads SMNVEV (reference sequence). The DNA for the CDR3 is TGTGCCAGCAGTTTATTTTCCGGGACTAGCGGGACAGAGACCCAGTACTTC. Protein product: CASSLFSGTSGTETQYF.

V gene TRBV29-1 combines with J gene TRBJ1-1, with D unclear. From germline, CDR1 is SQVTM and CDR2 ANQGSEA. Trimming stripped 6 bases from V and 1 base from J, with 9 bases between. CDR3 length: 12 amino acids. CDR3 in DNA: TGCAGCGTCTCCCGACAGAACACTGAAGCTTTCTTT. It yields the protein CSVSRQNTEAFF.

This chain connects TRBV27 to TRBJ2-1, with TRBD2 matching 9 bases. The V gene's germline CDR1 is MNHEY and CDR2 SMNVEV (reference sequence). The CDR3 contains 17 residues. J gave up 5 bases and V 1 base, and 9 bases lay outside the gene matches. CDR3 in amino acids: CASSLWPRGRADNEQFF. In DNA, the CDR3 is TGTGCCAGCAGTTTATGGCCCCGCGGGAGGGCCGACAATGAGCAGTTCTTC.

This rearrangement joins TRBV7-9 to TRBJ2-5; no clear D gene. The germline V and J ends were trimmed by 6 bases and 5 bases, with 10 bases remaining between them. This CDR3 has 12 residues. The V gene's germline CDR1 is SEHNR and CDR2 FQNEAQ (reference sequence). The CDR3 DNA sequence: TGTGCCAGCAGTCTTTGGGTGGAGACCCAGTACTTC. It codes for CASSLWVETQYF.